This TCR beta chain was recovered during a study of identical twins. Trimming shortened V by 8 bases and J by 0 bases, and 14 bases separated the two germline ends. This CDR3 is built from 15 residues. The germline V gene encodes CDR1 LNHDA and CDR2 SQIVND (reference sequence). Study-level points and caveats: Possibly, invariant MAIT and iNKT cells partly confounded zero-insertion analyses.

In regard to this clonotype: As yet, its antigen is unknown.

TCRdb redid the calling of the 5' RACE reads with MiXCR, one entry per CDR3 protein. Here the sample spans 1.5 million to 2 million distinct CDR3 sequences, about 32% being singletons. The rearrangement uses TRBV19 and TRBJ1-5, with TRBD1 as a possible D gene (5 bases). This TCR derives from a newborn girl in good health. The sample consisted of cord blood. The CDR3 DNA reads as TGTGCCAGTCGGGGGTTGGAGTATAGCAATCAGCCCCAGCATTTT. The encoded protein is CASRGLEYSNQPQHF.